A selection of T cell receptor beta chains follows, all from one sample in a study of blood T cell repertoires in COVID-19. Sequenced by immunoSEQ multiplex PCR; TCRdb stores in-frame clones only, minus some. The profile covers some 400,000 clones, with around nine tenths appearing a single time and about 3% taken by the ten largest. Material: peripheral blood. Receptors were obtained from a human donor in a cohort sampled during active COVID-19. Both conserved end residues are trimmed from each CDR3. Each record gives: J gene, V gene, CDR3 protein.

TRBJ1-2	TRBV10-3	AINPGQANYGYT
TRBJ2-3	TRBV19	ASSISSLSTDTQY
TRBJ1-1	TRBV2	ASIETGFEAF
TRBJ2-2	TRBV11-2	ASSFLNTGELF
TRBJ2-6	TRBV5-1	ASSLETSGANVLT
TRBJ2-7	TRBV7-8	ASSPGGWYEQY
TRBJ2-1	TRBV6-5	ASSRDLSSYNEQF
TRBJ2-7	TRBV7-9	ASSLQYTLLAQELY
TRBJ2-1	TRBV5-1	ASSLRTGVDEQF
TRBJ1-2	TRBV30	AWSVLIGGANGYT
TRBJ2-1	TRBV7-3	ASSFSGGQYNEQF
TRBJ2-1	TRBV4-2	ASSQGLAGSLRNEQF
TRBJ2-7	TRBV30	AWSAGTGDYEQY
TRBJ1-2	TRBV5-6	ASSSKGVRYGYT
TRBJ2-1	TRBV6-5	ASKFGDRGYNEQF
TRBJ2-5	TRBV3-1/TRBV3-2	ASSQGVAGGETQY
TRBJ2-7	TRBV5-4	ASSLGQATGSYEQY
TRBJ2-5	TRBV11-2	ASSLGALAGQETQY
TRBJ1-2	TRBV29-1	SVEQPGQSIVGYT
TRBJ2-7	TRBV5-1	ASSYTPGQGNRGNSYEQY
TRBJ1-1	TRBV19	ASNVEVGTEAF
TRBJ2-4	TRBV2	ASLRDRANIQY
TRBJ2-4	TRBV2	ASSAGTSGGARD
TRBJ2-3	TRBV7-2	ASSWGQPTDTQY
TRBJ1-2	TRBV5-1	ATSRGDYGYT
TRBJ2-7	TRBV11-2	ASSLARVVSWEQY
TRBJ1-1	TRBV5-1	ASSLRTSGGNTEAF
TRBJ1-5	TRBV15	ATSRERPGAVNQPQH
TRBJ2-5	TRBV11-2	ASTLNPGGQETQY
TRBJ1-5	TRBV4-1	ASSPQWGGDQPQH
TRBJ2-5	TRBV20-1	SASTHLSGQETQY
TRBJ1-6	TRBV5-6	ASTLIGGPNSPLH
TRBJ2-1	TRBV5-1	ASRPTSLPFNEQF
TRBJ2-3	TRBV28	ASKTGQGTDTQY
TRBJ2-5	TRBV19	ASSRDYQETQY
TRBJ2-1	TRBV15	ATSRDGGGTTGLNEQF
TRBJ2-7	TRBV3-1/TRBV3-2	ASSQDFASSWQY
TRBJ2-5	TRBV7-8	ASSPFGGGLVQETQY
TRBJ2-5	TRBV3-1/TRBV3-2	ASTLRGEGQETQY
TRBJ2-5	TRBV5-4	ASSTGQLMKTQY